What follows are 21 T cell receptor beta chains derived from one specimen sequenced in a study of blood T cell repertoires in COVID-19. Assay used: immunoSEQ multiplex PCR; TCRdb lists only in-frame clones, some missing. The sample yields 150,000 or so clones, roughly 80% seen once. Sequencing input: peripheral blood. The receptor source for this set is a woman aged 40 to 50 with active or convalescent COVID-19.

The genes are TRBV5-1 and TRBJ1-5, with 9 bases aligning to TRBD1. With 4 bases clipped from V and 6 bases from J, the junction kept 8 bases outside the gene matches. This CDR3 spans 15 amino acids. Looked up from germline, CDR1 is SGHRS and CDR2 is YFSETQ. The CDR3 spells CASSPGQGQGQPQHF. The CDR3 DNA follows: TGCGCCAGCAGCCCGGGACAGGGTCAGGGTCAGCCCCAGCATTTT.

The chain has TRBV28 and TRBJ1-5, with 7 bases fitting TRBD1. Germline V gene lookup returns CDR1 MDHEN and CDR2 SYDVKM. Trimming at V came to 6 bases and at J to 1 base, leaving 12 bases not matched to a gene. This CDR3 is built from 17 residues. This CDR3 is CASRLTGVRVSNQPQHF. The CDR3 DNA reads TGTGCCAGCAGGCTTACAGGGGTCCGCGTAAGCAATCAGCCCCAGCATTTT.

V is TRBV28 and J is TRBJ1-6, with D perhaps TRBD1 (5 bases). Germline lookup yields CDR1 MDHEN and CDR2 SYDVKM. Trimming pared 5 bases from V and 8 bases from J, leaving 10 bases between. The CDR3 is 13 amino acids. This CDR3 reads CASSGGLHSPLHF. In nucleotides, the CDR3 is TGTGCCAGCAGTGGGGGGTTGCATTCACCCCTCCACTTT.

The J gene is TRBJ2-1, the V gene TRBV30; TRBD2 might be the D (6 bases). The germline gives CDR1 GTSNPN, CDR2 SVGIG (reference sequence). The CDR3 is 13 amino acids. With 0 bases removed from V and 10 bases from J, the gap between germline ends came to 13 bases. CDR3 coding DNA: TGTGCCTGGAGTGTATGGGCGGGAAGGGAGCAGTTCTTC. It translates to CAWSVWAGREQFF.

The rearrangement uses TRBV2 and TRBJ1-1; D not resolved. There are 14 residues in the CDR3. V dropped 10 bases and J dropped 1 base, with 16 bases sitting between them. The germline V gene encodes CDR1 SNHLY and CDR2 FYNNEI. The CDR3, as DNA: TGTGCCAAAAGTCTTTCAGCGGGGAACACTGAAGCTTTCTTT. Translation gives CAKSLSAGNTEAFF.

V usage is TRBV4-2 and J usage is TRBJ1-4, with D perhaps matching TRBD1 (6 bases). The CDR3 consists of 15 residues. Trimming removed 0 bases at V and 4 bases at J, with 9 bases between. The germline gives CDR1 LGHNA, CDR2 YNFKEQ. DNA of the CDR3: TGTGCCAGCAGCCAAGATTTCAGGGGTAATGAAAAACTGTTTTTT. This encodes CASSQDFRGNEKLFF.

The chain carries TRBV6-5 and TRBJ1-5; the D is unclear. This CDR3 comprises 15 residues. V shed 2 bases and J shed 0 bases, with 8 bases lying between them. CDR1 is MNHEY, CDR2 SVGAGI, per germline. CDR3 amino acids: CASSYGAYSNQPQHF. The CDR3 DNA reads TGTGCCAGCAGTTACGGAGCATATAGCAATCAGCCCCAGCATTTT.

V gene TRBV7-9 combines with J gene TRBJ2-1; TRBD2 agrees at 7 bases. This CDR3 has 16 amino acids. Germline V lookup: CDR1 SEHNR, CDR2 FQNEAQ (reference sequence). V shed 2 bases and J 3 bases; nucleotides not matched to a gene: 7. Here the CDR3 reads CASSLRSGGFYNEQFF. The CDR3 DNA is TGTGCCAGCAGCTTAAGGTCCGGGGGGTTCTACAATGAGCAGTTCTTC. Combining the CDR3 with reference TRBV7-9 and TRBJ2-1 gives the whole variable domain DTGVSQNPRHKITKRGQNVTFRCDPISEHNRLYWYRQTLGQGPEFLTYFQNEAQLEKSRLLSDRFSAERPKGSFSTLEIQRTEQGDSAMYLCASSLRSGGFYNEQFFGPGTRLTVL.

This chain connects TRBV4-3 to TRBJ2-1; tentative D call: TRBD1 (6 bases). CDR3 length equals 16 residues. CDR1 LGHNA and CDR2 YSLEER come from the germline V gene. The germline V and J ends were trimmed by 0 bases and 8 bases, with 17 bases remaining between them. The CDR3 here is CASSQESTGFRDEQFF. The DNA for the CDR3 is TGCGCCAGCAGCCAAGAGTCAACAGGGTTTAGGGATGAGCAGTTCTTC.

CDR3 nucleotides: TGTGCCAGCAGCGCCCAGAAGGGACAACTGAACACTGAAGCTTTCTTT. It translates to CASSAQKGQLNTEAFF. The gene calls are TRBV9 and TRBJ1-1; a possible D gene is TRBD1 (6 bases). Deletions cut 3 bases from V and 0 bases from J, with 15 bases between. The CDR3 consists of 16 residues. Germline loops: CDR1 SGDLS, CDR2 YYNGEE.

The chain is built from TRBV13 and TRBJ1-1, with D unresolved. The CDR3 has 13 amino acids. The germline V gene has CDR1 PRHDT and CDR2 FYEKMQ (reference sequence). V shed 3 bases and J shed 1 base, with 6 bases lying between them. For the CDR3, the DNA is TGTGCCAGCAGCTTCAGGCGGAACACTGAAGCTTTCTTT. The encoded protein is CASSFRRNTEAFF. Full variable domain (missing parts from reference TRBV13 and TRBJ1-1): AAGVIQSPRHLIKEKRETATLKCYPIPRHDTVYWYQQGPGQDPQFLISFYEKMQSDKGSIPDRFSAQQFSDYHSELNMSSLELGDSALYFCASSFRRNTEAFFGQGTRLTVV.

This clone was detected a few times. The CDR3 DNA reads TGTGCTAGTGGTTTTTGGGGCTGGACAGATACGCAGTATTTT. Encoded protein: CASGFWGWTDTQYF. This rearrangement joins TRBV12-5 to TRBJ2-3; tentatively, D is TRBD1 (5 bases). Germline V gene data show CDR1 as LGHNT and CDR2 as FRNRAP. The CDR3 length is 14 residues. The V and J ends lost 3 bases and 3 bases respectively, with 10 bases between them. Filled out from reference TRBV12-5 and TRBJ2-3, the complete variable domain reads DARVTQTPRHKVTEMGQEVTMRCQPILGHNTVFWYRQTMMQGLELLAYFRNRAPLDDSGMPKDRFSAEMPDATLATLKIQPSEPRDSAVYFCASGFWGWTDTQYFGPGTRLTVL.

The DNA for the CDR3 is TGCGCCAGCAGCCCGGTGGGGGGAACCGCCTATGGCTACACCTTC. Protein: CASSPVGGTAYGYTF. The chain employs TRBV4-3 and TRBJ1-2; weak D call: TRBD1 (5 bases). The CDR3 covers 15 residues. V shed 4 bases and J shed 4 bases, with 16 bases lying between them. Looked up from germline, CDR1 is LGHNA and CDR2 is YSLEER.

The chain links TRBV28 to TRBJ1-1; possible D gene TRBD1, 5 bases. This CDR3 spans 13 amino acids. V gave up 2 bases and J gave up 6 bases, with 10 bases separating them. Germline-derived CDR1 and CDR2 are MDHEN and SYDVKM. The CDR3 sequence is CASSLAGGAEAFF. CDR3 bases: TGTGCCAGCAGTTTAGCAGGAGGGGCTGAAGCTTTCTTT.

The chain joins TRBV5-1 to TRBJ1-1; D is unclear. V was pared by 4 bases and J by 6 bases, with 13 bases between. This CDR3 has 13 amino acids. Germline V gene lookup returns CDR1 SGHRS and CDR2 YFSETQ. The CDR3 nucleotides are TGCGCCAGCAGCCGAGGAGTCGAGGCTGAAGCTTTCTTT. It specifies CASSRGVEAEAFF.

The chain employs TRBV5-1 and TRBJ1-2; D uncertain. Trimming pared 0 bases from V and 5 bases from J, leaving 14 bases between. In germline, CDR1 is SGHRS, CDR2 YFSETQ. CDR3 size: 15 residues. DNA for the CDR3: TGCGCCAGCAGCTTGGAAACCGGATCGACTTATGGCTACACCTTC. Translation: CASSLETGSTYGYTF.

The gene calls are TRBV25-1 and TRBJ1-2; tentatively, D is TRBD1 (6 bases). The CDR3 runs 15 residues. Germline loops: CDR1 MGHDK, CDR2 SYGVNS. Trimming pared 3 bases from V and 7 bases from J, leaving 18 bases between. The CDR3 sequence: CASSEPSDSWSGYTF. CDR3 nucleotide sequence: TGTGCCAGCAGTGAGCCCTCGGACAGTTGGAGTGGCTACACCTTC.

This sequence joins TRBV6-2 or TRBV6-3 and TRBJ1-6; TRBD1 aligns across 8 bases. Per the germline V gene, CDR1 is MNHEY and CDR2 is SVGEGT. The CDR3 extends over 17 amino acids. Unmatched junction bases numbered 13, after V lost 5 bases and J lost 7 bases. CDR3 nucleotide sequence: TGTGCCAGCAGTCCGAACCAGACAGGGGCCCGAAATTCACCCCTCCACTTT. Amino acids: CASSPNQTGARNSPLHF.

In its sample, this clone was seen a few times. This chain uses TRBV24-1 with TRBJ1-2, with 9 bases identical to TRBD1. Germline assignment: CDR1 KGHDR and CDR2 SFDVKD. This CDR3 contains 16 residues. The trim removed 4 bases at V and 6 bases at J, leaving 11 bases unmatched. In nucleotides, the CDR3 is TGTGCCACCAGTGACCCGACTCGAGGACAGGGGAATGGCTACACCTTC. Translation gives CATSDPTRGQGNGYTF.

The chain's CDR3 is CAWSGQGASIYGYTF. The DNA for the CDR3 is TGTGCCTGGAGTGGACAGGGGGCGTCGATCTATGGCTACACCTTC. The J gene is TRBJ1-2, the V gene TRBV30; 10 bases line up with TRBD1. Germline assignment: CDR1 GTSNPN and CDR2 SVGIG (reference sequence). The junction had 6 bases not matched to a gene; V was cut back by 1 base and J by 4 bases. The CDR3 consists of 15 residues. Combining the CDR3 with reference TRBV30 and TRBJ1-2 gives the whole variable domain SQTIHQWPATLVQPVGSPLSLECTVEGTSNPNLYWYRQAAGRGLQLLFYSVGIGQISSEVPQNLSASRPQDRQFILSSKKLLLSDSGFYLCAWSGQGASIYGYTFGSGTRLTVV.

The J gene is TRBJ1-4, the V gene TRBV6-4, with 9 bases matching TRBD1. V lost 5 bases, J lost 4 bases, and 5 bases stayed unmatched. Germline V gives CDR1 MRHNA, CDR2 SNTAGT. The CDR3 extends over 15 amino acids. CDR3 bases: TGTGCCAGCAGTACAGGGGGCACGAATAATGAAAAACTGTTTTTT. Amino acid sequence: CASSTGGTNNEKLFF.